This TCR beta chain was documented in a study of regulatory T cells in long-lasting Graves disease. This clonotype was counted only a few times. Its specificity is not known. Specified time point: newly diagnosed GD, antithyroid drugs for less than 3 months. Making the TCR library involved RNA that had been extracted from PBMCs. Graves' disease diagnosis followed American Thyroid Association guidelines. Whole-study results and caveats: Clonotypes that were public and shared totalled 2,741 in persistent patients versus over 800 in new patients. Persistent Graves' disease cases displayed lower TCR diversity than newly diagnosed ones.

Building of the TCR beta libraries involved iRepertoire HTBI primers and Arm-PCR of CDR3 regions. Each CDR3 protein gets one entry after TCRdb re-called the multiplex PCR reads with MiXCR. The sample contains approximately 250,000 distinct CDR3 sequences, about 16% of which appear only once. Trimming took 3 bases from V and 0 from J, leaving 6 bases between them. This CDR3 has 13 amino acids. Germline lookup yields CDR1 LNHDA and CDR2 SQIVND (reference sequence). The sample here was peripheral blood mononuclear cells (PBMCs), taken at new diagnosis, from a patient treated with antithyroid drugs. The chain couples TRBV19 to TRBJ2-7; D uncertain. This sequence was found in a female donor with Graves disease. The DNA of the CDR3 is TGTGCCAGTAGTATGAGACTCTCCTACGAGCAGTACTTC. It encodes CASSMRLSYEQYF.